This T cell receptor (beta chain) was observed in a study of response to subunit inactivated influenza vaccine. Using its own MiXCR run on the RT-PCR reads, TCRdb lists one record per CDR3 protein. The sample holds 600,000 to 850,000 distinct CDR3 sequences, 12% to 15% seen once. This clonotype was detected a few times. Sample: PBMCs from blood, taken 14 to 15 days before vaccination. The sequence was obtained from a man aged 45 to 65 who received an inactivated influenza vaccine.

CDR3: CASSPATSGWNEQFF. CDR3 sequence (DNA): TGTGCCAGCTCACCAGCGACTAGCGGGTGGAATGAGCAGTTCTTC. The chain is built from TRBV18 and TRBJ2-1; 10 nucleotides agree with TRBD2. The CDR3 loop spans 15 amino acids. The V gene's germline CDR1 is KGHSH and CDR2 LQKENI. The V gene end was trimmed by 2 bases and the J gene end by 7 bases; junction bases not matched to a gene: 5.